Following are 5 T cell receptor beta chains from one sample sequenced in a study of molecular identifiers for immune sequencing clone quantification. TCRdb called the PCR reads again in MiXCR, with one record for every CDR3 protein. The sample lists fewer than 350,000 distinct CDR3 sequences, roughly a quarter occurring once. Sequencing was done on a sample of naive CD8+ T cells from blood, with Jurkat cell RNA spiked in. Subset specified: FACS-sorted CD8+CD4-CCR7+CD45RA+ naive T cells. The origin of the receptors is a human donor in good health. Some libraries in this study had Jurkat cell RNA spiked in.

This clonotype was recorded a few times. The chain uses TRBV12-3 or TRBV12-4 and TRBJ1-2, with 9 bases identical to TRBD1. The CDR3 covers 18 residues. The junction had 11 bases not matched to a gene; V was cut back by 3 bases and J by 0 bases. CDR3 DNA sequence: TGTGCCAGCAGTTTTGTTTTCTGGACAGGGGACGCTAACTATGGCTACACCTTC. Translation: CASSFVFWTGDANYGYTF.

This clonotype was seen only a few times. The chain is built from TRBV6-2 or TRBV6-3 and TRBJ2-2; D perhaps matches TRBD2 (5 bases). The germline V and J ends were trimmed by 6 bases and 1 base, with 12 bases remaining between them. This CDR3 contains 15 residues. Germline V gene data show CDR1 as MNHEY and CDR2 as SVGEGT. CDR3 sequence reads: CASRKNRGNTGELFF. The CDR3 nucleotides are TGTGCCAGCAGGAAGAACCGGGGGAACACCGGGGAGCTGTTTTTT.

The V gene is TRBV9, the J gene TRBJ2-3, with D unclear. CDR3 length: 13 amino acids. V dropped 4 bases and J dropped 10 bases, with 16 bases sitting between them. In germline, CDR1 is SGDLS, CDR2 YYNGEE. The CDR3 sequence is CASSRDGPAPQYF. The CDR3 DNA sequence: TGTGCCAGCAGCCGCGACGGGCCTGCACCGCAGTATTTT.

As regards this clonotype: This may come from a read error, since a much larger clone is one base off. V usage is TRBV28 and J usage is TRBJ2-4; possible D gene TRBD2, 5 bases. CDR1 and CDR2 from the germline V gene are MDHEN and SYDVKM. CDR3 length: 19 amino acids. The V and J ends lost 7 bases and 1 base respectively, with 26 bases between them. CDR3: CASNQQQPPTRGAKNIQYF. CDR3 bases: TGTGCCAGCAATCAACAACAGCCACCAACGCGAGGGGCCAAAAACATTCAGTACTTC. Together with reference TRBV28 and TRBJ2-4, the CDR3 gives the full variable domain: DVKVTQSSRYLVKRTGEKVFLECVQDMDHENMFWYRQDPGLGLRLIYFSYDVKMKEKGDIPEGYSVSREKKERFSLILESASTNQTSMYLCASNQQQPPTRGAKNIQYFGAGTRLSVL.

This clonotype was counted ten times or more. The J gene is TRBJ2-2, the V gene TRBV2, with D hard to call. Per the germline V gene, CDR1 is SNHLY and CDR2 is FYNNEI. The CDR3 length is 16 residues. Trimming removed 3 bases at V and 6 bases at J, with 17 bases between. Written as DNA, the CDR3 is TGTGCCAGCAGTGATCGGGCTGAGGCGGCGGCCGGGGAGCTGTTTTTT. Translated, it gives CASSDRAEAAAGELFF.